Presented here are 3 T cell receptor beta chains from one specimen sequenced in a study of cytomegalovirus exposure and HLA in healthy donors. The PCR made use of 60 Vbeta and 13 Jbeta primers. Assay: immunoSEQ multiplex PCR; the TCRdb copy retains only in-frame clones and omits some. The data show under 130,000 clones, 65% to 90% seen once. What was sequenced was PBMCs. The receptors derive from a man aged 30 to 45 in good health and CMV-seropositive.

This clone was seen a single time. The CDR3 DNA sequence: TGTGCCAGCAGTCACTATCTAGCGGGGGGGAGCTACGAGCAGTACTTC. Encoded protein: CASSHYLAGGSYEQYF. The J gene is TRBJ2-7, the V gene TRBV6-5; 12 bases are shared with TRBD2. Trimming at V came to 5 bases and at J to 3 bases, leaving 8 bases not matched to a gene. The CDR3 runs to 16 residues. Germline CDR1 is MNHEY and CDR2 is SVGAGI.

J is TRBJ2-7 and V is TRBV7-2, with D tentatively TRBD1 (5 bases). V lost 0 bases, J lost 6 bases, and 6 bases lay in between. The CDR3 length is 12 residues. The germline V gene has CDR1 SGHTA and CDR2 FQGNSA. The CDR3 coding sequence is TGTGCCAGCAGCTTAGCGGGGCGCGAGCAGTACTTC. It codes for CASSLAGREQYF.

The chain uses TRBV4-2 and TRBJ2-3; possibly TRBD2 for D (8 bases). The CDR3 runs 17 residues. Germline V gene sequence: CDR1 LGHNA, CDR2 YNFKEQ. Deletions cut 4 bases from V and 1 base from J, with 18 bases between. CDR3 residues: CASSLLQGRGGTDTQYF. The CDR3 DNA reads as TGTGCCAGCAGCCTGCTACAGGGGCGGGGGGGCACAGATACGCAGTATTTT.